This TCR beta chain came from a study of cytomegalovirus exposure and HLA in healthy donors. Primers: 60 Vbeta forward and 13 Jbeta reverse. Method: immunoSEQ multiplex PCR; TCRdb's copy keeps in-frame clones and lacks some. This sample carries 130,000 or so clones, under 85% of them seen once, and the ten largest clones take roughly 3%. The sequencing input was PBMCs. This receptor was identified in a man aged 25 to 40 in good health and CMV-seronegative.

The CDR3 region is CASSSRTGAEAFF. The CDR3 nucleotides are TGTGCCAGCAGCTCCCGGACAGGGGCTGAAGCTTTCTTT. The gene calls are TRBV7-2 and TRBJ1-1, with TRBD1 matching over 9 bases. The trim removed 4 bases at V and 6 bases at J, leaving 3 bases unmatched. Germline CDR1 is SGHTA and CDR2 is FQGNSA. The CDR3 length is 13 residues.